Listed below are T cell receptor beta chains from one sample, sequenced in a study of CD39 and CD103 CD8 tumor-infiltrating T cells. TCRdb keeps only in-frame clones here, not all; method: immunoSEQ multiplex PCR. Of around 15,000 clones listed, about nine tenths are singletons. Sequencing was carried out using CD8+ T cells sorted from blood. These receptors originate from a human donor with head and neck squamous cell carcinoma. CDR3s include the opening cysteine and the closing phenylalanine or tryptophan. Fields, in order: CDR3 protein, CDR3 DNA, D gene, CDR3 length, V gene, J gene, clone size. A D gene is named only where the DNA matches it firmly. Size is stated for part of the rows, as once, few or many counts, or as a class when the clone is expanded.

CDR3 protein: CASSLGTSEAFF
CDR3 DNA: TGTGCCAGCAGCTTGGGCACGTCTGAAGCTTTCTTT
D gene: -
CDR3 length: 12
V gene: TRBV7-8
J gene: TRBJ1-1
clone size: -

CDR3 protein: CASRDDTMVADTQYF
CDR3 DNA: TGTGCCAGCAGAGACGACACGATGGTCGCAGATACGCAGTATTTT
D gene: -
CDR3 length: 15
V gene: TRBV27
J gene: TRBJ2-3
clone size: -

CDR3 protein: CASSMNGGPYNEQFF
CDR3 DNA: TGTGCCAGTAGTATGAACGGGGGACCCTACAATGAGCAGTTCTTC
D gene: -
CDR3 length: 15
V gene: TRBV19
J gene: TRBJ2-1
clone size: -

CDR3 protein: CASSTHRDFTHQETQYF
CDR3 DNA: TGTGCCAGCAGCACCCACCGGGACTTTACACACCAAGAGACCCAGTACTTC
D gene: -
CDR3 length: 17
V gene: TRBV9
J gene: TRBJ2-5
clone size: -

CDR3 protein: CASSPPRREMNTEAFF
CDR3 DNA: TGTGCCAGCAGCCCCCCACGAAGAGAAATGAACACTGAAGCTTTCTTT
D gene: -
CDR3 length: 16
V gene: TRBV27
J gene: TRBJ1-1
clone size: -

CDR3 protein: CASSRLLAGGREQYF
CDR3 DNA: TGCGCCAGCAGCCGCCTACTAGCGGGGGGCCGAGAGCAGTACTTC
D gene: TRBD2
CDR3 length: 15
V gene: TRBV4-1
J gene: TRBJ2-7
clone size: -

CDR3 protein: CASSLRQAMNTEAFF
CDR3 DNA: TGTGCCAGCAGCTTACGACAGGCGATGAACACTGAAGCTTTCTTT
D gene: -
CDR3 length: 15
V gene: TRBV7-9
J gene: TRBJ1-1
clone size: -

CDR3 protein: CASSLDRGGGSYEQYF
CDR3 DNA: TGTGCCAGCAGCTTAGATCGAGGGGGGGGATCCTACGAGCAGTACTTC
D gene: -
CDR3 length: 16
V gene: TRBV11-2
J gene: TRBJ2-7
clone size: -

CDR3 protein: CASSYRGAGPEAFF
CDR3 DNA: TGTGCCAGCAGTTATCGGGGGGCAGGTCCTGAAGCTTTCTTT
D gene: -
CDR3 length: 14
V gene: TRBV27
J gene: TRBJ1-1
clone size: -

CDR3 protein: CASSSLAWELFF
CDR3 DNA: TGTGCCAGCAGCTCCCTGGCTTGGGAGCTGTTTTTT
D gene: -
CDR3 length: 12
V gene: TRBV7-2
J gene: TRBJ2-2
clone size: -

CDR3 protein: CASSSRGGMNTEAFF
CDR3 DNA: TGTGCCAGCAGCTCTAGAGGGGGCATGAACACTGAAGCTTTCTTT
D gene: TRBD1
CDR3 length: 15
V gene: TRBV7-9
J gene: TRBJ1-1
clone size: -

CDR3 protein: CASSNPGQTLTVTQYF
CDR3 DNA: TGTGCCAGCAGCAACCCGGGACAGACACTCACAGTGACGCAGTATTTT
D gene: -
CDR3 length: 16
V gene: TRBV21-1
J gene: TRBJ2-3
clone size: -

CDR3 protein: CASRTDLWETQYF
CDR3 DNA: TGTGCCAGCAGAACGGACCTTTGGGAGACCCAGTACTTC
D gene: -
CDR3 length: 13
V gene: TRBV7-8
J gene: TRBJ2-5
clone size: -

CDR3 protein: CASSQQTGTEAFF
CDR3 DNA: TGTGCCAGCAGCCAACAAACTGGAACTGAAGCTTTCTTT
D gene: -
CDR3 length: 13
V gene: TRBV27
J gene: TRBJ1-1
clone size: few

CDR3 protein: CASSFEAPGQPQHF
CDR3 DNA: TGTGCCAGCAGTTTTGAAGCCCCCGGACAGCCCCAGCATTTT
D gene: -
CDR3 length: 14
V gene: TRBV28
J gene: TRBJ1-5
clone size: -

CDR3 protein: CASSLRAENTEAFF
CDR3 DNA: TGTGCCAGCAGCTTGAGGGCAGAGAACACTGAAGCTTTCTTT
D gene: -
CDR3 length: 14
V gene: TRBV5-5
J gene: TRBJ1-1
clone size: -

CDR3 protein: CASSYGLAGGEQFF
CDR3 DNA: TGTGCCAGCAGTTACGGACTAGCGGGAGGTGAGCAGTTCTTC
D gene: TRBD2
CDR3 length: 14
V gene: TRBV6-5
J gene: TRBJ2-1
clone size: -

CDR3 protein: CASSLTGDPRTAFF
CDR3 DNA: TGTGCCAGCAGCTTAACAGGGGACCCGAGGACGGCTTTCTTT
D gene: -
CDR3 length: 14
V gene: TRBV7-3
J gene: TRBJ1-1
clone size: -

CDR3 protein: CASSQGDSGQPQHF
CDR3 DNA: TGTGCCAGCAGCCAAGGGGATTCGGGTCAGCCCCAGCATTTT
D gene: -
CDR3 length: 14
V gene: TRBV11-2
J gene: TRBJ1-5
clone size: once

CDR3 protein: CASSLKGGGSVSTEAFF
CDR3 DNA: TGTGCCAGCAGCCTGAAGGGCGGAGGCTCCGTTAGCACTGAAGCTTTCTTT
D gene: -
CDR3 length: 17
V gene: TRBV5-6
J gene: TRBJ1-1
clone size: -

CDR3 protein: CASSQASVDNEQFF
CDR3 DNA: TGCGCCAGCAGCCAAGCTTCCGTGGACAATGAGCAGTTCTTC
D gene: -
CDR3 length: 14
V gene: TRBV4-1
J gene: TRBJ2-1
clone size: -

CDR3 protein: CASSEETGTATGRSGYTF
CDR3 DNA: TGTGCCAGCAGTGAAGAAACCGGGACAGCCACCGGGCGGTCTGGCTACACCTTC
D gene: TRBD1
CDR3 length: 18
V gene: TRBV6-4
J gene: TRBJ1-2
clone size: once

CDR3 protein: CAWDRGLGATEAFF
CDR3 DNA: TGTGCCTGGGACAGGGGATTGGGGGCCACTGAAGCTTTCTTT
D gene: TRBD1
CDR3 length: 14
V gene: TRBV30
J gene: TRBJ1-1
clone size: -

CDR3 protein: CASSDPRYGYTF
CDR3 DNA: TGTGCCAGCAGTGACCCCCGATATGGCTACACCTTC
D gene: -
CDR3 length: 12
V gene: TRBV25-1
J gene: TRBJ1-2
clone size: -

CDR3 protein: CASSSRTGVYPGNTIYF
CDR3 DNA: TGTGCCAGCAGTTCCAGGACAGGGGTTTATCCTGGAAACACCATATATTTT
D gene: TRBD1
CDR3 length: 17
V gene: TRBV28
J gene: TRBJ1-3
clone size: -